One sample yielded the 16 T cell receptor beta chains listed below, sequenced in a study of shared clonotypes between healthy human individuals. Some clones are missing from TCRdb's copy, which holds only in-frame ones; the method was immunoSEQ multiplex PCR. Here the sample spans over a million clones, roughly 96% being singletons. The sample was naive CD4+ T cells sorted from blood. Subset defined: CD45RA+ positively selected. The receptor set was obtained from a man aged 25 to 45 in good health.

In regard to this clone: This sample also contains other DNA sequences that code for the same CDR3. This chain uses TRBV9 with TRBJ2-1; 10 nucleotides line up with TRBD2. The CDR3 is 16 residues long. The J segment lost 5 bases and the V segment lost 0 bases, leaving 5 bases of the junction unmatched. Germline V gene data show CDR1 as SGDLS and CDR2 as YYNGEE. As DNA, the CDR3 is TGTGCCAGCAGCGTAGGTCTAGCGGGAGCCGACAATGAGCAGTTCTTC. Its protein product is CASSVGLAGADNEQFF.

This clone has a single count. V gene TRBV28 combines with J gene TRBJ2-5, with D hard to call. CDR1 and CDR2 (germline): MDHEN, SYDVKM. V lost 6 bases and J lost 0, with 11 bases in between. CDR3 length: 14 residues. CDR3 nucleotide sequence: TGTGCCAGCAGCTCTGGACCCAACCAAGAGACCCAGTACTTC. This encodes CASSSGPNQETQYF.

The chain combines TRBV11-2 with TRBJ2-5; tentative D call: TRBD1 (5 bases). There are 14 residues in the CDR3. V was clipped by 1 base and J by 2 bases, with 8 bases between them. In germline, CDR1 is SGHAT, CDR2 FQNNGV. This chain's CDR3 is CASSLGRVQETQYF. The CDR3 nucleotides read TGTGCCAGCAGCTTAGGCAGGGTACAAGAGACCCAGTACTTC.

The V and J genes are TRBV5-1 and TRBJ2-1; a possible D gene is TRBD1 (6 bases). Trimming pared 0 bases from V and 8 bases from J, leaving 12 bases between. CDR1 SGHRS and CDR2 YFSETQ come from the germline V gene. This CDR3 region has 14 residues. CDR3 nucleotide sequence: TGCGCCAGCAGCTTGGGGGCAGGGGCCCATGAGCAGTTCTTC. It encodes CASSLGAGAHEQFF.

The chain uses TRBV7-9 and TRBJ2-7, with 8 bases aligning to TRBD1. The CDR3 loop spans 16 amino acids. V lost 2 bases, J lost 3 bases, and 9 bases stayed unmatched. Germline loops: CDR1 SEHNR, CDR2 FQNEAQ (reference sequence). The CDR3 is CASSLIGTGKFYEQYF. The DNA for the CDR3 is TGTGCCAGCAGCTTAATTGGGACAGGAAAGTTCTACGAGCAGTACTTC.

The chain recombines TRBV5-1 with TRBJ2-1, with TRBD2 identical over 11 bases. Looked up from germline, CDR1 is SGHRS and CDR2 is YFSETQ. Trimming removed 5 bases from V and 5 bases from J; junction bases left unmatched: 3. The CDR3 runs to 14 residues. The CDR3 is CASRGLAVDNEQFF. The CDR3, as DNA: TGCGCCAGCAGGGGACTAGCGGTTGACAATGAGCAGTTCTTC. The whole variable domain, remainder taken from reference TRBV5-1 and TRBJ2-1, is KAGVTQTPRYLIKTRGQQVTLSCSPISGHRSVSWYQQTPGQGLQFLFEYFSETQRNKGNFPGRFSGRQFSNSRSEMNVSTLELGDSALYLCASRGLAVDNEQFFGPGTRLTVL.

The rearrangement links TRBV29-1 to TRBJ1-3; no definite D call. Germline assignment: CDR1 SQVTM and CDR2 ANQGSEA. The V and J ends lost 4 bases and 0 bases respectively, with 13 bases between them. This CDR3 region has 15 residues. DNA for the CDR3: TGCAGCGTTGTGGCATTTGGTCGCTCTGGAAACACCATATATTTT. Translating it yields CSVVAFGRSGNTIYF.

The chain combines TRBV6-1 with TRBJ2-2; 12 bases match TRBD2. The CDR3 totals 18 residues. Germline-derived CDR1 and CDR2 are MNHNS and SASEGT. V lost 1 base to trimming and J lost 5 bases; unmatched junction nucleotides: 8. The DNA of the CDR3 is TGTGCCAGCAGTGAAGATCGAACCACTAGCGGGAGGACCGGGGAGCTGTTTTTT. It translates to CASSEDRTTSGRTGELFF.

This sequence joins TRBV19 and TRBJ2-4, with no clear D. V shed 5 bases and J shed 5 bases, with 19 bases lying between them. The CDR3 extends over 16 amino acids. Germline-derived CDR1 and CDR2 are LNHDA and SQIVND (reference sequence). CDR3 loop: CASSLEAQWDQNIQYF. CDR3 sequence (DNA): TGTGCCAGTAGTCTCGAGGCCCAGTGGGATCAAAACATTCAGTACTTC.

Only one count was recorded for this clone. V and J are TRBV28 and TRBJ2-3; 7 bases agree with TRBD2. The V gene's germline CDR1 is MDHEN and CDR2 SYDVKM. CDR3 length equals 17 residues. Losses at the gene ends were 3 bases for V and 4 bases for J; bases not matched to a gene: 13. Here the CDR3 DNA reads TGTGCCAGCAGTTTGGGTGGATGGGCGGGAGATCCAGATACGCAGTATTTT. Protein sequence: CASSLGGWAGDPDTQYF.

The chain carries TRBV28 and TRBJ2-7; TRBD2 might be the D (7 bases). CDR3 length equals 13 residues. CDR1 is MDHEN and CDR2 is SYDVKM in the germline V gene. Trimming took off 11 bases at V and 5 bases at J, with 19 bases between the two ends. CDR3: CALGGRGSHEQYF. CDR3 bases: TGTGCCCTCGGGGGGAGGGGGTCCCACGAGCAGTACTTC.

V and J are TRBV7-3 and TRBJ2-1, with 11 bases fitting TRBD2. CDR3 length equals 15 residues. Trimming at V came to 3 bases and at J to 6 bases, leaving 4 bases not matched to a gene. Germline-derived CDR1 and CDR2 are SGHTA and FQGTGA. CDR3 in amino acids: CASSLASGRFNEQFF. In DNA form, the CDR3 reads TGTGCCAGCAGCTTGGCTAGCGGGAGGTTCAATGAGCAGTTCTTC. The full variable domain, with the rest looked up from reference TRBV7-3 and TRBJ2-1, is GAGVSQTPSNKVTEKGKYVELRCDPISGHTALYWYRQSLGQGPEFLIYFQGTGAADDSGLPNDRFFAVRPEGSVSTLKIQRTERGDSAVYLCASSLASGRFNEQFFGPGTRLTVL.

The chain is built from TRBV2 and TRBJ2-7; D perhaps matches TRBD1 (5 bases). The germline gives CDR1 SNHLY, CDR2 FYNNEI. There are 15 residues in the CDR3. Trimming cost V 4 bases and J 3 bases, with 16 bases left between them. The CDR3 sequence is CASSVDTPLVYEQYF. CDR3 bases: TGTGCCAGCAGTGTGGACACGCCATTAGTCTACGAGCAGTACTTC.

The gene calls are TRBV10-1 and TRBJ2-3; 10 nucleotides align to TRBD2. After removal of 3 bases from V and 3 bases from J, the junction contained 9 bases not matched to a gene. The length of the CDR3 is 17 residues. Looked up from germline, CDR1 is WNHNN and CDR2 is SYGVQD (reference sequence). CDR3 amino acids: CASSESSGRVGTDTQYF. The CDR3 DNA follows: TGCGCCAGCAGTGAATCCAGCGGGAGGGTTGGGACAGATACGCAGTATTTT.

The CDR3 region has the DNA TGTGCCAGCAGCGGGGGGACTAGTGGCCAGTACTTC. Residues: CASSGGTSGQYF. This rearrangement joins TRBV5-5 to TRBJ2-5; TRBD2 aligns across 8 bases. Germline V gene lookup returns CDR1 SGHKS and CDR2 YYEKEE (reference sequence). With V trimmed by 4 bases and J by 10 bases, 6 bases remained unmatched. The CDR3 spans 12 residues.

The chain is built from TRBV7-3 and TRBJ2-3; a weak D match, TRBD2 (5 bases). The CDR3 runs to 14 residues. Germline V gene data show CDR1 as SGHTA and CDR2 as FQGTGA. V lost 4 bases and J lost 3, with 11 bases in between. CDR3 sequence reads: CASSYGPGTDTQYF. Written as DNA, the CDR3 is TGTGCCAGCAGCTACGGACCGGGGACAGATACGCAGTATTTT.